Included here is one T cell receptor (beta chain) sequence, with context. The antigen remains undetermined. This entry comes from a study of cytomegalovirus exposure and HLA in healthy donors. This PCR relied on a set of 60 Vbeta primers and 13 Jbeta primers. TCRdb's copy holds only in-frame clones and misses some; the assay was immunoSEQ multiplex PCR. Of over 150,000 clones in the sample, 80% were seen once. Whole-study findings and limits: In an earlier analysis, productive rearrangement rates for most beta V segments clustered near 87% or 30%. When a later analysis was performed, an Asian-associated ancestry cluster reportedly had fewer N-insertions than the roughly 630-donor mean. Investigators reported about 160 TCR beta chains as tied to cytomegalovirus. Later analysis associated a missense DCLRE1C variant with TCR beta V- and J-gene trimming.

The CDR3 totals 17 residues. Germline lookup yields CDR1 LGHNA and CDR2 YSLEER. Trimming stripped 4 bases from V and 2 bases from J, with 20 bases between. The chain is built from TRBV4-3 and TRBJ1-2, with a tentative D call TRBD1 (5 bases). This receptor was obtained from a woman aged 50 to 60 in good health and CMV-seronegative. The material sequenced was PBMCs. CDR3 region: CASSLNPGGGLNYGYTF. CDR3 coding DNA: TGCGCCAGCAGCCTTAACCCGGGCGGGGGGTTGAACTATGGCTACACCTTC.